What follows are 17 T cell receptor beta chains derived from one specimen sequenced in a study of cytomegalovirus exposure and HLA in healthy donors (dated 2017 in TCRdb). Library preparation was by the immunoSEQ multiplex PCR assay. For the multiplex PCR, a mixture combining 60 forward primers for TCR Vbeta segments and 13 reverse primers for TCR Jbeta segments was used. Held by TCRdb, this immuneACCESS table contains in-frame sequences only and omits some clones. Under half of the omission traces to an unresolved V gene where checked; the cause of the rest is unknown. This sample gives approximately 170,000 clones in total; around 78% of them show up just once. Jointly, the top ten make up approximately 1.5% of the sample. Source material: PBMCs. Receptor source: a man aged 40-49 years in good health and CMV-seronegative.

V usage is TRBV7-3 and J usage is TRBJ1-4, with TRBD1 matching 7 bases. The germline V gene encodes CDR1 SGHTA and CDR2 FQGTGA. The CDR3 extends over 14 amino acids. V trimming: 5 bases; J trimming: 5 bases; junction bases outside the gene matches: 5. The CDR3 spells CASSPGGGNEKLFF. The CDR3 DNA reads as TGTGCCAGCAGCCCCGGAGGGGGCAATGAAAAACTGTTTTTT. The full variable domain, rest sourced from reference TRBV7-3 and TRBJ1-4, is GAGVSQTPSNKVTEKGKYVELRCDPISGHTALYWYRQSLGQGPEFLIYFQGTGAADDSGLPNDRFFAVRPEGSVSTLKIQRTERGDSAVYLCASSPGGGNEKLFFGSGTQLSVL.

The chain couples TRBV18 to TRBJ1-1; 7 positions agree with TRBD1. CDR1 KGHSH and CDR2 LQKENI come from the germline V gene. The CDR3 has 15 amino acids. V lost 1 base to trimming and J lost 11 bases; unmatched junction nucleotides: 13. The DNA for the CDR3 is TGTGCCAGCTCACCACAACGGGACAGCGCCGTAGTGGCTTTCTTT. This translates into CASSPQRDSAVVAFF.

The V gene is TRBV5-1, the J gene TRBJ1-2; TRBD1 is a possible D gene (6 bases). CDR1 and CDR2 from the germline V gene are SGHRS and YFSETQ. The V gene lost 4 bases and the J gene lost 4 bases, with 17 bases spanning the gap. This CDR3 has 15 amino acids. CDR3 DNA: TGCGCCAGCAGCCCGGACAGTGGCAGCCTCTATGGCTACACCTTC. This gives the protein CASSPDSGSLYGYTF.

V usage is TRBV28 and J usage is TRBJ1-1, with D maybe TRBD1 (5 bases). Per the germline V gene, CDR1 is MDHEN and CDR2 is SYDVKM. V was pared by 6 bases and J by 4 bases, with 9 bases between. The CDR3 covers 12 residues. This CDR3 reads CASRTGGTEAFF. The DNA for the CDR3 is TGTGCCAGCAGAACGGGGGGCACTGAAGCTTTCTTT.

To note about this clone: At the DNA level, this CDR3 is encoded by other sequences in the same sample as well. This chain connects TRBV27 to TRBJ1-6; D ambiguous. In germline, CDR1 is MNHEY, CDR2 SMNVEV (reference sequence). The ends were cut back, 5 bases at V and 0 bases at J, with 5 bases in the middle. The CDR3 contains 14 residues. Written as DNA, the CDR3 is TGTGCCAGCAGTGTGAGCTCCTATAATTCACCCCTCCACTTT. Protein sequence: CASSVSSYNSPLHF.

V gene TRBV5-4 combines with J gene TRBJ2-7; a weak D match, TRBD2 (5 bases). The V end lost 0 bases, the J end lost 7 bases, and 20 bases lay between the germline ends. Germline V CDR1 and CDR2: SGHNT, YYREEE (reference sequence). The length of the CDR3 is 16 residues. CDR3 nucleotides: TGTGCCAGCAGCTTGGGGGGATTTGGAGGCGGTTCTGAGCAGTACTTC. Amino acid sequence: CASSLGGFGGGSEQYF.

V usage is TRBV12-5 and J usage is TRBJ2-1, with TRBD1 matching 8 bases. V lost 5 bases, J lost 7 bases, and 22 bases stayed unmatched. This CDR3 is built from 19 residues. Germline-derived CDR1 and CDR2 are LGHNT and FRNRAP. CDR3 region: CASGQTTQKRTGSLNEQFF. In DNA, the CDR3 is TGTGCTAGTGGTCAAACGACACAGAAAAGGACAGGGTCGCTAAATGAGCAGTTCTTC. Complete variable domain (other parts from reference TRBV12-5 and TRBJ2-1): DARVTQTPRHKVTEMGQEVTMRCQPILGHNTVFWYRQTMMQGLELLAYFRNRAPLDDSGMPKDRFSAEMPDATLATLKIQPSEPRDSAVYFCASGQTTQKRTGSLNEQFFGPGTRLTVL.

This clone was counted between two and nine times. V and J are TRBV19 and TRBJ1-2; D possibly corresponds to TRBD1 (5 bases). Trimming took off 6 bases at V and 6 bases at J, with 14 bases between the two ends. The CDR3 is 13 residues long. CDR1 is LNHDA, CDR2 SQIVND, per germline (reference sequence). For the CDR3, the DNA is TGTGCCAGTAGCCAAAGGCCAGGGCATGGCTACACCTTC. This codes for CASSQRPGHGYTF. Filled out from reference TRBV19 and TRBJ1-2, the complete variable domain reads DGGITQSPKYLFRKEGQNVTLSCEQNLNHDAMYWYRQDPGQGLRLIYYSQIVNDFQKGDIAEGYSVSREKKESFPLTVTSAQKNPTAFYLCASSQRPGHGYTFGSGTRLTVV.

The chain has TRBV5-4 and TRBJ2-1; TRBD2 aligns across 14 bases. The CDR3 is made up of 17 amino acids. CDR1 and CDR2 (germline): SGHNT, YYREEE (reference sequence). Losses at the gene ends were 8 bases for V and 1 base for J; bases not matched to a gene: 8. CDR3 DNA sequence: TGTGCCAGTCCGGGACTAGCGGGAGCAGGGTCCTACAATGAGCAGTTCTTC. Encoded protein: CASPGLAGAGSYNEQFF.

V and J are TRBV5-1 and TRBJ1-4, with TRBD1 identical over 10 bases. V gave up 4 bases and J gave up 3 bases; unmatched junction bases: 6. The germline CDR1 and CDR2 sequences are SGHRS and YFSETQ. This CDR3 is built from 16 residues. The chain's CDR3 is CASSLRQGAANEKLFF. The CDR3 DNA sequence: TGCGCCAGCAGCCTCCGACAGGGGGCTGCTAATGAAAAACTGTTTTTT. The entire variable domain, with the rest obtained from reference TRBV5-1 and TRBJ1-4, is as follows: KAGVTQTPRYLIKTRGQQVTLSCSPISGHRSVSWYQQTPGQGLQFLFEYFSETQRNKGNFPGRFSGRQFSNSRSEMNVSTLELGDSALYLCASSLRQGAANEKLFFGSGTQLSVL.

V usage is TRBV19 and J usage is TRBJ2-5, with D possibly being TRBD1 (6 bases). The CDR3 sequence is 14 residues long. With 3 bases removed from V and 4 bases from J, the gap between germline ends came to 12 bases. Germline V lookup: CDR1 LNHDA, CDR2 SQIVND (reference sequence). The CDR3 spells CASSITGLGETQYF. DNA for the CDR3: TGTGCCAGTAGTATCACAGGGCTGGGAGAGACCCAGTACTTC.

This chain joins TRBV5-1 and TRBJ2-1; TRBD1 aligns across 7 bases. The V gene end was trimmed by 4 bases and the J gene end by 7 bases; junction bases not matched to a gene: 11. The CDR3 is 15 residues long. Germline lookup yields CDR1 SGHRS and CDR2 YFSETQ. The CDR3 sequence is CASSKTGKGQNEQFF. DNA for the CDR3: TGCGCCAGCAGCAAGACAGGGAAAGGACAGAATGAGCAGTTCTTC. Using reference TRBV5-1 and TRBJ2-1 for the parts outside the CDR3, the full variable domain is KAGVTQTPRYLIKTRGQQVTLSCSPISGHRSVSWYQQTPGQGLQFLFEYFSETQRNKGNFPGRFSGRQFSNSRSEMNVSTLELGDSALYLCASSKTGKGQNEQFFGPGTRLTVL.

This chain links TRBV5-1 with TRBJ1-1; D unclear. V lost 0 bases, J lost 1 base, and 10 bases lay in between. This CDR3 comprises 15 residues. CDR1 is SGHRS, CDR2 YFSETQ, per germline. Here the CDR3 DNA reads TGCGCCAGCAGCTTGGCCCCCTATGGGAACACTGAAGCTTTCTTT. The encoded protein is CASSLAPYGNTEAFF.

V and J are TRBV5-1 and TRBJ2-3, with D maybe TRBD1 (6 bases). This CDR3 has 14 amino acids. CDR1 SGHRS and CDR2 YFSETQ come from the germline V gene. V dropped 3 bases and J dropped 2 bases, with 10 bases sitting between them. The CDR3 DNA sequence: TGCGCCAGCAGCTCACAGGGCACCACAGATACGCAGTATTTT. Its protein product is CASSSQGTTDTQYF. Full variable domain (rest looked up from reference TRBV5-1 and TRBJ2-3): KAGVTQTPRYLIKTRGQQVTLSCSPISGHRSVSWYQQTPGQGLQFLFEYFSETQRNKGNFPGRFSGRQFSNSRSEMNVSTLELGDSALYLCASSSQGTTDTQYFGPGTRLTVL.

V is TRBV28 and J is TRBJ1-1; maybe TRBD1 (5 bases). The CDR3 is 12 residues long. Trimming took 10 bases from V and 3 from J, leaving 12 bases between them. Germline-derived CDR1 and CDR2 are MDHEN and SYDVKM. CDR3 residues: CATCSGYTEAFF. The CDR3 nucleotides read TGTGCCACCTGTTCAGGGTACACTGAAGCTTTCTTT.

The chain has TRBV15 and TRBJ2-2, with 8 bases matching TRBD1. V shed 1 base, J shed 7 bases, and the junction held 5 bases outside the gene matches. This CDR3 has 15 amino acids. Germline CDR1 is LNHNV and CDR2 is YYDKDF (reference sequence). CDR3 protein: CATSRAGQGYGELFF. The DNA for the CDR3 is TGTGCCACCAGCAGAGCAGGACAGGGCTACGGGGAGCTGTTTTTT.

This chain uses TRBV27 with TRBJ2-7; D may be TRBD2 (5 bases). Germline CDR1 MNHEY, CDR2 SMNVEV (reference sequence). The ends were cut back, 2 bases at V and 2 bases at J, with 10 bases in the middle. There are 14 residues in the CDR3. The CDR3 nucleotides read TGTGCCAGCAGTTTAGGCGAGCGGCCCTACGAGCAGTACTTC. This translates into CASSLGERPYEQYF.